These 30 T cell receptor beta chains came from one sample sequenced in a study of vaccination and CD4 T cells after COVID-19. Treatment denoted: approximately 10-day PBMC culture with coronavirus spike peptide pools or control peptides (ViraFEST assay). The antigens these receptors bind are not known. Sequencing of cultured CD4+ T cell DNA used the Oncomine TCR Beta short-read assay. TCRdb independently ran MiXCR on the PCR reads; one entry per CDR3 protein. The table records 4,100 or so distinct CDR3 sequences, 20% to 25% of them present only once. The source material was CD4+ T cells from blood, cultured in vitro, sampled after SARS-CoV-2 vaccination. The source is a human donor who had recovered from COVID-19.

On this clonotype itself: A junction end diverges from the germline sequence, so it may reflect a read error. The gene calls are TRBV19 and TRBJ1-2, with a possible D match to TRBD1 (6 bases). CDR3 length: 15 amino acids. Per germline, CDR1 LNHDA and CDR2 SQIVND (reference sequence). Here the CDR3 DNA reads TGTGCCAGTAGTGCCCGACAGTGGGACAACTATGGCTGCACCTTC. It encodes CASSARQWDNYGCTF.

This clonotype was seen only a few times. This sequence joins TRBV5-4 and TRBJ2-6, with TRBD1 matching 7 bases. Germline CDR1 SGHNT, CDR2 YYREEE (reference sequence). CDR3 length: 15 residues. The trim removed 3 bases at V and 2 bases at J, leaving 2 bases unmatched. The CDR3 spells CASSWGTAGANVLTF. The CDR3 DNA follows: TGTGCCAGCAGCTGGGGGACAGCTGGGGCCAACGTCCTGACTTTC.

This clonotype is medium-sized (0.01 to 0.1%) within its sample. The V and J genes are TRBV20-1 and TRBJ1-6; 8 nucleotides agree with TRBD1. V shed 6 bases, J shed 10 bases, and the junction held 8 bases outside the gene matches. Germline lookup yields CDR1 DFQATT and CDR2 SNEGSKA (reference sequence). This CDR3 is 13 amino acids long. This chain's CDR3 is CSAKTGDGSPLHF. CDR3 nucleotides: TGCAGTGCAAAGACAGGGGACGGATCACCCCTCCACTTT.

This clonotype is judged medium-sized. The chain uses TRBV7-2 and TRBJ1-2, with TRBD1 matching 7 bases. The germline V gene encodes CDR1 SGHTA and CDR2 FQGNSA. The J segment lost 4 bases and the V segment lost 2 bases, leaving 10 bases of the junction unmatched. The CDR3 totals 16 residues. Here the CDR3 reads CASSLLGGVSSYGYTF. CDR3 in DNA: TGTGCCAGCAGCTTATTAGGGGGCGTCAGTAGCTATGGCTACACCTTC.

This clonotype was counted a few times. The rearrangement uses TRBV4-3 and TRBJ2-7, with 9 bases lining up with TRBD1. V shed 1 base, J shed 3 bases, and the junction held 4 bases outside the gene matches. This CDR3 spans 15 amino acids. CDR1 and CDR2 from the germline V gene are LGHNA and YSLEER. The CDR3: CASSQVGQGFYEQYF. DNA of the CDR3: TGCGCCAGCAGCCAAGTAGGACAGGGGTTCTACGAGCAGTACTTC.

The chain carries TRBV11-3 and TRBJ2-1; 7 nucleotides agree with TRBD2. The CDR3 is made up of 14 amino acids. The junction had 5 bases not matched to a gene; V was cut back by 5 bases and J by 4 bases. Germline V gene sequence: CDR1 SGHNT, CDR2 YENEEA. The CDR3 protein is CASSQGLTYNEQFF. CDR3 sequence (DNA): TGTGCCAGCAGCCAGGGACTAACATACAATGAGCAGTTCTTC.

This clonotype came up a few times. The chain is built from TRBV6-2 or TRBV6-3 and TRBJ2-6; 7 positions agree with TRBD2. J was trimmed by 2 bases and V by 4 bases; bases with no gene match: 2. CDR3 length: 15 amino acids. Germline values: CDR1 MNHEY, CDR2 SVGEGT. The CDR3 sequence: CASSSGGAGANVLTF. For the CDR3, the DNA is TGTGCCAGCAGTTCTGGGGGGGCTGGGGCCAACGTCCTGACTTTC.

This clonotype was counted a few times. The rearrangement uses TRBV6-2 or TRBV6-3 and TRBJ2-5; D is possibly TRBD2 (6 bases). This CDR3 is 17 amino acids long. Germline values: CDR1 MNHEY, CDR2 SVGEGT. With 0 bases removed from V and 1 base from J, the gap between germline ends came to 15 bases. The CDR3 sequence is CASSYSRTISGQETQYF. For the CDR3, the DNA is TGTGCCAGCAGTTACTCGAGGACTATCTCCGGCCAAGAGACCCAGTACTTC.

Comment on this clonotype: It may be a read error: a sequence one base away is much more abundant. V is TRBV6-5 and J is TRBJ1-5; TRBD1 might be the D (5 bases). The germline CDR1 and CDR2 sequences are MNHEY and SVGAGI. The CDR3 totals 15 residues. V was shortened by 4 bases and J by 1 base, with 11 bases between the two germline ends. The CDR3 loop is CASSFGGESNQPQHF. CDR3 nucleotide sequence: TGTGCCAGCAGTTTCGGGGGGGAGAGCAATCAGCCCCAGCATTTT.

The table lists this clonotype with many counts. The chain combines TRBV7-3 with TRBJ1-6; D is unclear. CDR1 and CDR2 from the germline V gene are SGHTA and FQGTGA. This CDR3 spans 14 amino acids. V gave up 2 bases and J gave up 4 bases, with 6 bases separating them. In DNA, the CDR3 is TGTGCCAGCAGCTTAGGTGTTTATAATTCACCCCTCCACTTT. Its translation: CASSLGVYNSPLHF. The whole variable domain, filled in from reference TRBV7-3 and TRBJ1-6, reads GAGVSQTPSNKVTEKGKYVELRCDPISGHTALYWYRQSLGQGPEFLIYFQGTGAADDSGLPNDRFFAVRPEGSVSTLKIQRTERGDSAVYLCASSLGVYNSPLHFGNGTRLTVT.

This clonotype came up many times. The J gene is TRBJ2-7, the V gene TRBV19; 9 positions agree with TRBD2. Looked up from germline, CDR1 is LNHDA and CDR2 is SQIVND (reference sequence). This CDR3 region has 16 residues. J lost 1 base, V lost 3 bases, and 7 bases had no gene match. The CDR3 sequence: CASSISSGGRSYEQYF. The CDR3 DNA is TGTGCCAGTAGTATCAGTAGCGGGGGAAGATCCTACGAGCAGTACTTC.

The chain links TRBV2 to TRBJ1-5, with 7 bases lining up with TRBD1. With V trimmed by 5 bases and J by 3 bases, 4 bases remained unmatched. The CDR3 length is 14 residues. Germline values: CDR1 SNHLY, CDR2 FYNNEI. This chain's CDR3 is CASSRQGDNQPQHF. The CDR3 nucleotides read TGTGCCAGCAGTCGACAGGGCGACAATCAGCCCCAGCATTTT. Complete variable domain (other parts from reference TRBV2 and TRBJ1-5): EPEVTQTPSHQVTQMGQEVILRCVPISNHLYFYWYRQILGQKVEFLVSFYNNEISEKSEIFDDQFSVERPDGSNFTLKIRSTKLEDSAMYFCASSRQGDNQPQHFGDGTRLSIL.

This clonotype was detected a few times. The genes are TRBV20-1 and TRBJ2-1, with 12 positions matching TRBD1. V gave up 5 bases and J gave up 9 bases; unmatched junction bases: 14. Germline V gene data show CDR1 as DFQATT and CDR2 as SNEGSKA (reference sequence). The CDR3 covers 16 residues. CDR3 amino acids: CSARKTGTGGAGEQFF. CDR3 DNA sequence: TGCAGTGCTCGAAAAACCGGGACAGGGGGCGCGGGTGAGCAGTTCTTC.

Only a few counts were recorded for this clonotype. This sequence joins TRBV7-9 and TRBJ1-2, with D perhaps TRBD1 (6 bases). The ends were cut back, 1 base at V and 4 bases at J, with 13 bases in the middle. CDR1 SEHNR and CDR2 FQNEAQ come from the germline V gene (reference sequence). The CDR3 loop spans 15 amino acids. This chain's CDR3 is CASSLGAGASYGYTF. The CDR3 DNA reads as TGTGCCAGCAGCTTAGGTGCGGGGGCGAGCTATGGCTACACCTTC.

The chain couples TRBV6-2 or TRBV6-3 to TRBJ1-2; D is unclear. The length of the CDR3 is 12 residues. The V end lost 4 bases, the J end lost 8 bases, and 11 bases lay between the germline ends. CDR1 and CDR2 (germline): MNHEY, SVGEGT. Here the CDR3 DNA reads TGTGCCAGCAGTTCAGCCGGCGGGGGCTACACCTTC. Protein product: CASSSAGGGYTF.

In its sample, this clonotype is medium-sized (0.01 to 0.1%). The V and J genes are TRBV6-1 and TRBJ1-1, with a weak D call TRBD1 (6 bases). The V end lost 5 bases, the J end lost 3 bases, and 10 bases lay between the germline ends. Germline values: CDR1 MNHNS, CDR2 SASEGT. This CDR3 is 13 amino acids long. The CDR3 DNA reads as TGTGCCAGCAGTCACAGGGTGGACACTGAAGCTTTCTTT. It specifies CASSHRVDTEAFF.

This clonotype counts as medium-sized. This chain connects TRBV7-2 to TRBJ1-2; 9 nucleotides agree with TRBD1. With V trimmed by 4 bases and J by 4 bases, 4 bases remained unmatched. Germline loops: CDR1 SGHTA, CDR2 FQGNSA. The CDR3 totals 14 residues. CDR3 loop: CASSSGQGSYGYTF. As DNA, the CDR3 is TGTGCCAGCAGCTCGGGACAGGGAAGCTATGGCTACACCTTC.

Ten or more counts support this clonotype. Here the CDR3 DNA reads TGTGCCATCAGGGTAGACAGGGATTCACCCCTCCACTTT. This translates into CAIRVDRDSPLHF. The genes are TRBV10-3 and TRBJ1-6; 7 bases agree with TRBD1. The CDR3 has 13 residues. Germline-derived CDR1 and CDR2 are ENHRY and SYGVKD. After removal of 6 bases from V and 8 bases from J, the junction contained 4 bases not matched to a gene.

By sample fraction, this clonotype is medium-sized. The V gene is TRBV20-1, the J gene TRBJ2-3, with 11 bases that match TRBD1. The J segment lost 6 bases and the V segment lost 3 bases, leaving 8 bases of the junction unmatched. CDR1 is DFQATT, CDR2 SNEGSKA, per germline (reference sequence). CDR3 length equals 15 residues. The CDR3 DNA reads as TGCAGTGCTAGGGGAAGGACAGGGGGCTTGGATACGCAGTATTTT. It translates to CSARGRTGGLDTQYF.

CDR3: CASSWGLLGNTEAFF. The DNA for the CDR3 is TGTGCCAGCAGCTGGGGACTACTAGGAAACACTGAAGCTTTCTTT. The V and J genes are TRBV5-8 and TRBJ1-1; the D gene is possibly TRBD1 (5 bases). CDR3 length: 15 amino acids. The germline gives CDR1 SGHTS, CDR2 YDEGEE. Trimming removed 3 bases from V and 2 bases from J, with 14 bases in between.

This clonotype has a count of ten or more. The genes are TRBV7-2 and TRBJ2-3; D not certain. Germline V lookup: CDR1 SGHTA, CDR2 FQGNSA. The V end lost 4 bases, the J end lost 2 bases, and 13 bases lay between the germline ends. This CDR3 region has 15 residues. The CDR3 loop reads CASSSVRGPTDTQYF. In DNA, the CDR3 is TGTGCCAGCAGCTCCGTCAGAGGACCCACAGATACGCAGTATTTT.

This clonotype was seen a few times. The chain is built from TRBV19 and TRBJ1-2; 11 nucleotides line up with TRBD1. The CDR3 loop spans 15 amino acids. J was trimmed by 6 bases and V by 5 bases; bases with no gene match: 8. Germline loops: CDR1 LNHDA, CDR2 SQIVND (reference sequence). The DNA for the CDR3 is TGTGCCAGTAGTTTCCTCTGGGGACAGGGGGATGGCTACACCTTC. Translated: CASSFLWGQGDGYTF. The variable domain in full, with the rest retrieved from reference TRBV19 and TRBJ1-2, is DGGITQSPKYLFRKEGQNVTLSCEQNLNHDAMYWYRQDPGQGLRLIYYSQIVNDFQKGDIAEGYSVSREKKESFPLTVTSAQKNPTAFYLCASSFLWGQGDGYTFGSGTRLTVV.

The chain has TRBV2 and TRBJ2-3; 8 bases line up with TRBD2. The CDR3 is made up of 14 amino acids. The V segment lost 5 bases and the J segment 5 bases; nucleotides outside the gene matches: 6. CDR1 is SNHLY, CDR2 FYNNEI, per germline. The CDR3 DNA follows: TGTGCCAGCAGTAGTAGCGGGGAGGAAGATACGCAGTATTTT. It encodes CASSSSGEEDTQYF.

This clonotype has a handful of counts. This CDR3 is CASHLDSAAEQYF. CDR3 in DNA: TGTGCCAGCCACCTAGACAGTGCGGCTGAGCAGTACTTC. The rearrangement joins TRBV2 to TRBJ2-7, with D perhaps TRBD1 (5 bases). Germline CDR1 reads SNHLY; CDR2 reads FYNNEI. The V end lost 8 bases, the J end lost 7 bases, and 18 bases lay between the germline ends. This CDR3 has 13 residues.

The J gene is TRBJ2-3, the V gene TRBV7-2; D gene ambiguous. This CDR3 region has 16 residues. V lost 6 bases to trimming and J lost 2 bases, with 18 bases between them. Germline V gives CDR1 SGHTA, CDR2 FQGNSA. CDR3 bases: TGTGCCAGCAGTCAGGTATGGCGGAAAAACACAGATACGCAGTATTTT. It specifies CASSQVWRKNTDTQYF.

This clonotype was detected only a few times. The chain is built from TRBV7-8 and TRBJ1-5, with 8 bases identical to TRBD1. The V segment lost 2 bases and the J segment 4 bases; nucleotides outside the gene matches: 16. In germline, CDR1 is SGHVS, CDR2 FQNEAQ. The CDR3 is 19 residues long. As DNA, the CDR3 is TGTGCCAGCAGCTTAATCACGAGACAGGGGAGTGGGGATAATCAGCCCCAGCATTTT. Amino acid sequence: CASSLITRQGSGDNQPQHF.

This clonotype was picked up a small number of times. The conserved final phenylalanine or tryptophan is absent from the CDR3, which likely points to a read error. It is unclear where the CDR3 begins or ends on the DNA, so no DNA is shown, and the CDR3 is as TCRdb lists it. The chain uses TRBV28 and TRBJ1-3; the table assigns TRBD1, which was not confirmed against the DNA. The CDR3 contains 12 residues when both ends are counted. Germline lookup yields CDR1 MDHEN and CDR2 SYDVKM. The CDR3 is CASSRRLGQFII.

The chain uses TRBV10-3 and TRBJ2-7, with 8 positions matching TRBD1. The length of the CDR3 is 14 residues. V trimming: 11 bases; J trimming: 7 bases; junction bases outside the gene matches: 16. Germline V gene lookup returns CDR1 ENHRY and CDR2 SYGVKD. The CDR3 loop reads CAHTEDRDVGEQYF. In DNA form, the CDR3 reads TGTGCCCATACCGAGGACAGGGACGTGGGGGAGCAGTACTTC.

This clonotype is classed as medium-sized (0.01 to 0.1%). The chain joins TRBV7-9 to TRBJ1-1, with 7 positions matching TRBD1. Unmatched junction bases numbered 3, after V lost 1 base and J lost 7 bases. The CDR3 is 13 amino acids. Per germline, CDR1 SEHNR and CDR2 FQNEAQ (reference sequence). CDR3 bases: TGTGCCAGCAGCTTAGGACAGGGTGTTGAAGCTTTCTTT. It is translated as CASSLGQGVEAFF. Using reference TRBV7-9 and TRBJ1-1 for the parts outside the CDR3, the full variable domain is DTGVSQNPRHKITKRGQNVTFRCDPISEHNRLYWYRQTLGQGPEFLTYFQNEAQLEKSRLLSDRFSAERPKGSFSTLEIQRTEQGDSAMYLCASSLGQGVEAFFGQGTRLTVV.

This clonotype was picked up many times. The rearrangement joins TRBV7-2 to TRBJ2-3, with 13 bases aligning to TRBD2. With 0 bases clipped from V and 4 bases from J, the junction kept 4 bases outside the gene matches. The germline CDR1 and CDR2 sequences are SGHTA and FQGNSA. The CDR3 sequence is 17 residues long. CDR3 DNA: TGTGCCAGCAGCTTAGCGTTTACTAGCGGGGGGGCAGATACGCAGTATTTT. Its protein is CASSLAFTSGGADTQYF.